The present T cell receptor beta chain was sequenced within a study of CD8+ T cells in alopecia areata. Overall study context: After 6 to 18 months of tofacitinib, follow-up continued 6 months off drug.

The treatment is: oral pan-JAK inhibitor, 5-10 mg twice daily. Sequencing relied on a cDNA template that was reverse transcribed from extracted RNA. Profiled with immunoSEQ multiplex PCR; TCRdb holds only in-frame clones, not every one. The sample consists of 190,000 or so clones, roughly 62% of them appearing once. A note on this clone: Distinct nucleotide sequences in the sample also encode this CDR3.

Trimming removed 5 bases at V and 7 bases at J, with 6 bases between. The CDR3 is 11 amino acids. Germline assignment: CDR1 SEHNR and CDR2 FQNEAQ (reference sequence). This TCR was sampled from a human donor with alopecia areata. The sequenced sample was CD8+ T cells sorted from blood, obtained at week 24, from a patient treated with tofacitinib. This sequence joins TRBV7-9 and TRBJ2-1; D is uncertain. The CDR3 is CASSLGNEQFF. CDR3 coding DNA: TGTGCCAGCAGCCTTGGGAATGAGCAGTTCTTC.